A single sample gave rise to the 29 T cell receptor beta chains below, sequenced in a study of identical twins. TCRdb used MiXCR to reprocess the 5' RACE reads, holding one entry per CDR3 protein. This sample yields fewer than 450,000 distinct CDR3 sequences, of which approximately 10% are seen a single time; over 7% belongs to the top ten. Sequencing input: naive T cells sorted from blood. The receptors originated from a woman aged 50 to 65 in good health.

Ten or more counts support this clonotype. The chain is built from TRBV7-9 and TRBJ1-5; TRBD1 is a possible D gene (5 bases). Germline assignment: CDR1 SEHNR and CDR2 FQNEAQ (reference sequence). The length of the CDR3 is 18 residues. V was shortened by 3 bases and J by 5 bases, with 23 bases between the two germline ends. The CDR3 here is CASSFGRAPIKGDQPQHF. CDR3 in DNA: TGTGCCAGCAGCTTCGGAAGGGCGCCAATCAAAGGGGATCAGCCCCAGCATTTT.

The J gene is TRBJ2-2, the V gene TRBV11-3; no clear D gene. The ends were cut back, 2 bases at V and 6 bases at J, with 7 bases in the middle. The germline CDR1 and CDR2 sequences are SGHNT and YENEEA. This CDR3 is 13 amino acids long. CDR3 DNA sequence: TGTGCCAGCAGCTTAAGAGTCCCCGGGGAGCTGTTTTTT. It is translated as CASSLRVPGELFF.

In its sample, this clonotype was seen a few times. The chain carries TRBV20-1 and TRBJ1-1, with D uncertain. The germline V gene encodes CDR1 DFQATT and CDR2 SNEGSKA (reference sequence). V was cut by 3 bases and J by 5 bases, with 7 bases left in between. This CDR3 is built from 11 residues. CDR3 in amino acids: CSASWQTEAFF. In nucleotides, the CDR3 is TGCAGTGCTAGCTGGCAGACTGAAGCTTTCTTT.

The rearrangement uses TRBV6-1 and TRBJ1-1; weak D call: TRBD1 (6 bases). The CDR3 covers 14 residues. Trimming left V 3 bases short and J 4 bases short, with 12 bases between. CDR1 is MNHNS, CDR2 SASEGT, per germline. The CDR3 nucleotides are TGTGCCAGCAGTGAGGGGGGCAGAGGCACTGAAGCTTTCTTT. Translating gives CASSEGGRGTEAFF.

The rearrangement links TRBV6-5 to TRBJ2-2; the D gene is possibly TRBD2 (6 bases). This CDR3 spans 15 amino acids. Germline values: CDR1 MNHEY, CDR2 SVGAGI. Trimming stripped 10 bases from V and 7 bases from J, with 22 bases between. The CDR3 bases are TGTGCCATATCTAATCTGGGGGGAGGCCACGGGGAGCTGTTTTTT. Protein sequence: CAISNLGGGHGELFF.

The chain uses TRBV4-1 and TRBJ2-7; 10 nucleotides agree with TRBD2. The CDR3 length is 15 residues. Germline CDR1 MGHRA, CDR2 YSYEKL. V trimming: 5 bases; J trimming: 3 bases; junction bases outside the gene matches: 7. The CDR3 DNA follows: TGCGCCAGCAGCGTCGGACTAGCGGTACACTACGAGCAGTACTTC. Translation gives CASSVGLAVHYEQYF.

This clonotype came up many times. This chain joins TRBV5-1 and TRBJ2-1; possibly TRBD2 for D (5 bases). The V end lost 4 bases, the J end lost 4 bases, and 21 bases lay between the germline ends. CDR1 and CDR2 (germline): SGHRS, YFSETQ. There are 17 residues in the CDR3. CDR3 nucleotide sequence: TGCGCCAGCAGCGCCCGTCTGGGAAGCGGCTCATACAATGAGCAGTTCTTC. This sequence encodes CASSARLGSGSYNEQFF.

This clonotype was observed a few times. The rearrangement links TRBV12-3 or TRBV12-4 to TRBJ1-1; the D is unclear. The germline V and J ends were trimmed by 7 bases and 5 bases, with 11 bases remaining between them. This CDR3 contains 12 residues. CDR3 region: CASTRVGTEAFF. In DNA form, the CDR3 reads TGTGCCAGCACAAGAGTGGGTACTGAAGCTTTCTTT.

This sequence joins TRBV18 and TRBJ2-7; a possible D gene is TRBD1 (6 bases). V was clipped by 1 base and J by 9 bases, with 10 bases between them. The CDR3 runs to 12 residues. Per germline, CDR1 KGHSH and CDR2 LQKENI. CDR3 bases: TGTGCCAGCTCACCACAGGGGGACGCGCAGTACGTC. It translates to CASSPQGDAQYV.

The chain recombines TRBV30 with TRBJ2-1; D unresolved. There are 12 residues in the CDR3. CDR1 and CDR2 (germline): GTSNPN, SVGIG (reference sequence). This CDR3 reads CAYRVLLGEQFF. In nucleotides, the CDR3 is TGTGCTTACCGGGTCCTCTTAGGTGAGCAGTTCTTC.

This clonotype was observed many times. CDR3 amino acids: CATSRRETQYF. CDR3 DNA sequence: TGTGCCACCAGCAGAAGGGAGACCCAGTACTTC. This rearrangement joins TRBV15 to TRBJ2-5, with D uncertain. Germline CDR1 reads LNHNV; CDR2 reads YYDKDF (reference sequence). V was trimmed by 2 bases and J by 5 bases, leaving 3 bases between them. The CDR3 covers 11 residues.

Written as DNA, the CDR3 is TGTGCTAGTGGTTTGGTACGAAAGCCAGATACGCAGTATTTT. Its protein is CASGLVRKPDTQYF. V gene TRBV12-5 combines with J gene TRBJ2-3, with D unclear. The V end was cut by 0 bases, the J end by 4 bases, with 8 bases between. The CDR3 consists of 14 residues. Per germline, CDR1 LGHNT and CDR2 FRNRAP.

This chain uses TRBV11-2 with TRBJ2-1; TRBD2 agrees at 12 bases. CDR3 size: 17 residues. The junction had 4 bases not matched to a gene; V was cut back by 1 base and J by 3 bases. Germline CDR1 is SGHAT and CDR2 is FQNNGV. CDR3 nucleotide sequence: TGTGCCAGCAGCTTAGTGCTAGCGGGAGGGCTCTACAATGAGCAGTTCTTC. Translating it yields CASSLVLAGGLYNEQFF.

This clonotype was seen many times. The CDR3: CASRAGRNYGYTF. The DNA of the CDR3 is TGCGCCAGCCGGGCAGGGAGGAACTATGGCTACACCTTC. The V call is TRBV4-1, the J call TRBJ1-2; a possible D gene is TRBD1 (5 bases). Trimming pared 8 bases from V and 2 bases from J, leaving 12 bases between. Germline V gene data show CDR1 as MGHRA and CDR2 as YSYEKL. The length of the CDR3 is 13 residues.

The CDR3 sequence: CASSRLATAGELFF. The CDR3 coding sequence is TGTGCCAGCAGCCGCCTGGCGACGGCCGGGGAGCTGTTTTTT. This chain uses TRBV12-3 or TRBV12-4 with TRBJ2-2; no reliable D call. With 6 bases removed from V and 6 bases from J, the gap between germline ends came to 14 bases. The CDR3 has 14 amino acids.

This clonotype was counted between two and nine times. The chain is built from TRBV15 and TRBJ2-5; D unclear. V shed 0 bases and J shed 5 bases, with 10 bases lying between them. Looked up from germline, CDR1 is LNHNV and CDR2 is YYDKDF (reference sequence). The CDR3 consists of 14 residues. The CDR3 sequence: CATSREASQETQYF. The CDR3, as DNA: TGTGCCACCAGCAGAGAGGCATCGCAGGAGACCCAGTACTTC.

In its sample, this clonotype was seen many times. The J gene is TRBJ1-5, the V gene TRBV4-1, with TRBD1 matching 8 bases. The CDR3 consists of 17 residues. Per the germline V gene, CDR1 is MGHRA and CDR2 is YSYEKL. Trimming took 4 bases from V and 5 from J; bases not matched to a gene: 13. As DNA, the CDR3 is TGCGCCAGCAGCCGCACGACCCGACAGGGGAGGTATCAGCCCCAGCATTTT. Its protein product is CASSRTTRQGRYQPQHF.

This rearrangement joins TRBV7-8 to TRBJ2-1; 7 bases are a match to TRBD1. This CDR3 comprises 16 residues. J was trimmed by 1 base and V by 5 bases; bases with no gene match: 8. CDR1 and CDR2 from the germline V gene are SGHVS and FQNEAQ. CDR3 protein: CASSARDRSSYNEQFF. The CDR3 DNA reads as TGTGCCAGCAGCGCCCGGGACAGATCGTCCTACAATGAGCAGTTCTTC. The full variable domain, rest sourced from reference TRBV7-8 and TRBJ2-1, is GAGVSQSPRYKVAKRGQDVALRCDPISGHVSLFWYQQALGQGPEFLTYFQNEAQLDKSGLPSDRFFAERPEGSVSTLKIQRTQQEDSAVYLCASSARDRSSYNEQFFGPGTRLTVL.

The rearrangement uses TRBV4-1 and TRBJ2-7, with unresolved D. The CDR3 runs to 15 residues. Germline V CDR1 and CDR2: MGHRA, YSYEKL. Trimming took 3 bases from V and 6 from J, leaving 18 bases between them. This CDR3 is CASSQADSLPLEQYF. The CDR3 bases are TGCGCCAGCAGCCAGGCAGACTCCCTCCCTCTCGAGCAGTACTTC.

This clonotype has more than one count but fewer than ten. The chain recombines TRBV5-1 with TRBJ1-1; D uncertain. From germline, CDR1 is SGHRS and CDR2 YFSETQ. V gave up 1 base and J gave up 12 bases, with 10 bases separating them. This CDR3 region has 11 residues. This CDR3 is CASSLMEVTFF. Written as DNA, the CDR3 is TGCGCCAGCAGCTTGATGGAGGTAACTTTCTTT.

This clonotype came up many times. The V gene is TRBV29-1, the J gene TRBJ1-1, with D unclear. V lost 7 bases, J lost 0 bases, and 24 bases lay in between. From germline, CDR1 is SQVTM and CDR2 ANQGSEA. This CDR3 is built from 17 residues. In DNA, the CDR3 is TGCAGCGGGGTCCCATCGCATTCCCTGGGAATGAACACTGAAGCTTTCTTT. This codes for CSGVPSHSLGMNTEAFF.

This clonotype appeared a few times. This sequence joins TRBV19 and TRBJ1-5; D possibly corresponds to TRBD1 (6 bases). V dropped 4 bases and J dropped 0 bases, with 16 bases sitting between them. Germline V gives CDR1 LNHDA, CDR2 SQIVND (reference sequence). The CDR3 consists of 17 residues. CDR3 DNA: TGTGCCAGTAGTACAGGGCAACACAGGGTTAGCAATCAGCCCCAGCATTTT. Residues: CASSTGQHRVSNQPQHF.

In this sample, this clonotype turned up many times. The CDR3 protein is CSARRGETQYF. Written as DNA, the CDR3 is TGCAGTGCTAGAAGGGGGGAGACCCAGTACTTC. The V call is TRBV20-1, the J call TRBJ2-5; the D gene is possibly TRBD1 (6 bases). The CDR3 sequence is 11 residues long. The V end lost 2 bases, the J end lost 5 bases, and 6 bases lay between the germline ends. Per germline, CDR1 DFQATT and CDR2 SNEGSKA (reference sequence).

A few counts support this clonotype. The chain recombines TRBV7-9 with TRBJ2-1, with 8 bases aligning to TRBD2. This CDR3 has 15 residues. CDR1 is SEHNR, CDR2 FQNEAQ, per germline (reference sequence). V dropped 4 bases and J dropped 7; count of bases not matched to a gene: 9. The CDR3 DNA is TGTGCCAGCAGCTACGAGGAGCGGGAGAGTAATGAGCAGTTCTTC. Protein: CASSYEERESNEQFF.

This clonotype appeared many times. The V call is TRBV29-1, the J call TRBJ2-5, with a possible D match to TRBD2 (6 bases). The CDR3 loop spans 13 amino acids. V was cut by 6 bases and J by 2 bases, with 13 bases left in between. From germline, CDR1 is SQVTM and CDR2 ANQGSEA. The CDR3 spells CSVAGTLQETQYF. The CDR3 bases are TGCAGCGTAGCCGGGACTCTTCAAGAGACCCAGTACTTC.

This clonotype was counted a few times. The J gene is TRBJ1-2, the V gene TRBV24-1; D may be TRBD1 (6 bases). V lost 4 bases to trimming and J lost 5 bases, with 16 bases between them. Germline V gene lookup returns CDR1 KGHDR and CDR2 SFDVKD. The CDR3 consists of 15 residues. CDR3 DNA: TGTGCCACCAGTGACTCCACCGACAGGAGTTATGGCTACACCTTC. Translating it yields CATSDSTDRSYGYTF.

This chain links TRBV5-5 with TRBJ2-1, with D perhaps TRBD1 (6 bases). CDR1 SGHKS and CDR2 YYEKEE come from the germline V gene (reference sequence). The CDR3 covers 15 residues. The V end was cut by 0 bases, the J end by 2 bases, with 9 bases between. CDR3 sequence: CASSLEGVTYNEQFF. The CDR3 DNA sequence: TGTGCCAGCAGCTTGGAGGGGGTAACCTACAATGAGCAGTTCTTC.

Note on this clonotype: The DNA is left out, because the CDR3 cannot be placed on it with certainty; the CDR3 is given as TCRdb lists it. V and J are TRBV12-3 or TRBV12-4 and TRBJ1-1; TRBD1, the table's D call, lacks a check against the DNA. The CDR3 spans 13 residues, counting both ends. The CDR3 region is CASILGQGNLAFF.

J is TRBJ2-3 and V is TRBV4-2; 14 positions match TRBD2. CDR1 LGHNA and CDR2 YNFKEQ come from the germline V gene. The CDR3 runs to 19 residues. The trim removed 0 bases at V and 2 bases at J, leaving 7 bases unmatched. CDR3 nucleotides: TGTGCCAGCAGCCAAGATTATGGACTAGCGGGAGGCCCCACAGATACGCAGTATTTT. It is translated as CASSQDYGLAGGPTDTQYF.